This entry concerns a single T cell receptor beta chain. Its target is unknown. Between the trimmed V and J ends, which lost 5 bases and 2 bases, there was a span of 18 bases. The CDR3 extends over 16 amino acids. Germline V gene data show CDR1 as SEHNR and CDR2 as FQNEAQ (reference sequence). This entry comes from a study of OX40 agonist ivuxolimab in advanced cancers. Study as a whole: Earlier treatment with anti-PD-1, anti-PD-L1 or anti-CTLA-4 was permitted, and under 50% had received some.

Broader study findings: Clonal expansion was seen in CD4+ and CD8+ blood T cells by week 6 at 0.1 to 3.0 mg/kg. Some nonresponders likewise displayed low normalized T-cell clonal expansion. More expanded clones were seen, on average, in CD8+ T cells than in CD4+.

Sequenced by immunoSEQ multiplex PCR; TCRdb stores in-frame clones only, minus some. This table holds 60,000 to 75,000 clones, approximately 94% found once. The receptor comes from an adult with an advanced solid tumor such as melanoma, head and neck, liver or kidney cancer. The J gene is TRBJ2-5, the V gene TRBV7-9; perhaps TRBD2 as D (6 bases). The material sequenced was CD4+ or CD8+ T cells sorted from blood, taken in a trial of the OX40 agonist ivuxolimab. CDR3 sequence reads: CASSTPKRLEQETQYF. Here the CDR3 DNA reads TGTGCCAGCAGCACACCCAAAAGACTAGAACAAGAGACCCAGTACTTC.